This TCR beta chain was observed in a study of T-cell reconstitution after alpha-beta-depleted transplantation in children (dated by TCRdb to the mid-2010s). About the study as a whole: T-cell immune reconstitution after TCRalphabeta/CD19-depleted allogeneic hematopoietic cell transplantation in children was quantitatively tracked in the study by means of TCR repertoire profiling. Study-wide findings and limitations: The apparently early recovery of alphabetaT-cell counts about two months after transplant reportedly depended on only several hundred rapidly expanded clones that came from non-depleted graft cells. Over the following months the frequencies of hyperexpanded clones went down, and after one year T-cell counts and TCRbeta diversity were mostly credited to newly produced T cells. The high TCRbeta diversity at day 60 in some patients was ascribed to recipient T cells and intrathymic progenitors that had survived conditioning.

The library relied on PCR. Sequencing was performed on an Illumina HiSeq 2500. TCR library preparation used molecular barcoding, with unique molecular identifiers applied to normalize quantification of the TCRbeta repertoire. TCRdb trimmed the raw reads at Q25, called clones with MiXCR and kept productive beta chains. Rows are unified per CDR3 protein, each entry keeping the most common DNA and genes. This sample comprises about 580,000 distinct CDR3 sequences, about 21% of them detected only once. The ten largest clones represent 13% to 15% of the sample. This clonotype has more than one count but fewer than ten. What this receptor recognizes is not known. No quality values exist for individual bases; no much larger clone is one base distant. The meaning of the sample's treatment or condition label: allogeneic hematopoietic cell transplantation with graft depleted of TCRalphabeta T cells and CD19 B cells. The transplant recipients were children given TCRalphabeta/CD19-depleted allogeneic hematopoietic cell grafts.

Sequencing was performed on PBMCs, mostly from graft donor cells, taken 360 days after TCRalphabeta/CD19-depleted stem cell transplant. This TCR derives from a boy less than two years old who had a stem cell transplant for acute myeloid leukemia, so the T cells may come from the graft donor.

The nucleotide sequence is TGCGCCAGCAGCCCCGAACAGGGACTAGCCAAAAACATTCAGTACTTC. It translates to CASSPEQGLAKNIQYF. The V and J genes are TRBV5-1 and TRBJ2-4; the D call could be TRBD1 or TRBD2, with each sharing 6 bases. Measured from the cysteine to the phenylalanine, the CDR3 is 16 residues long. The entry retains the CDR3 DNA only, 48 bases that are in frame from base 1. V is reduced by 4 bases and J by 0 bases, leaving a spacing of 14 bases between them. Sequences SGHRS (CDR1) and YFSETQ (CDR2) are obtained from the germline V gene.